This T cell receptor (beta chain) came from a study of blood T cell repertoires in COVID-19 (dated by TCRdb to 2020 to 2022). Background on the whole study: Collaborator samples came from the United States, Italy and Spain and covered acute and convalescent phases of COVID-19. The dataset comprised deeply sampled blood TCRbeta repertoires from subjects exposed to, actively infected with, or recovered from COVID-19. Nearly every sample came with metadata listing a de-identified subject ID, COVID-19 status, age in years and sex. Samples were obtained from the ongoing ImmuneRACE study (first 160 participants) and from 1,200 or so subjects provided by 6 global collaborators. The prospective study material was composed of cDNA or gDNA derived from T cells, B-cell-depleted T cells, or PBMCs. The repertoires were made available in a free public database intended to serve as a resource for research on the immune response to SARS-CoV-2. Where available, HLA class I and class II types were obtained from metadata supplied by the sample provider rather than from assay-based typing. The paper as a whole reports these results and caveats: The amount of clinical and demographic metadata varied by source and participant and was provided uncurated.

Collaborating institutions collected whole blood in K2EDTA tubes following their own protocols. For TCRbeta analysis, collaborators shipped samples as frozen whole blood, isolated PBMCs, or DNA extracted from either of those sample types. TCRbeta CDR3 regions were amplified from genomic DNA by means of the immunoSEQ Assay, a bias-controlled multiplex PCR. In the paper's pipeline: The number of nucleated cells in each sample was estimated by amplification of reference gene primers within the assay. Sequence reads were collapsed and filtered to measure the absolute abundance of every unique TCRbeta CDR3 rearrangement. For each sample, productive Simpson clonality was calculated as the square root of Simpson's diversity index across productive rearrangements. TCRdb took over this immuneACCESS table, retaining in-frame rearrangements with V and J assigned. Such tables are incomplete; in checked studies, under half of the missing clones stem from an unresolved V gene, and the remainder is unexplained. V, J and clone size are those of that table, while D and trimming were read from the DNA. The sample table records 200,000 or so clones; around four fifths of these occur just once. The ten largest clones capture roughly an eighth of the sample.

As for this clone: What this receptor recognizes is not known. There are no base qualities to consult, and no much larger clone falls within one base.

V is pared back by 4 bases and J by 10 bases, with 14 bases lying between the germline termini. The CDR3 sequence holds 12 residues, the cysteine and phenylalanine included. Just CDR3 DNA is preserved here, 36 bases in frame from base 1. CDR1 and CDR2, looked up from the germline V gene (reference sequence), are LNHDA and SQIVND. The sample consisted of peripheral blood. The receptor's source is a man younger than 40 with active or convalescent COVID-19. The chain is made from TRBV19 and TRBJ2-7; the D gene is perhaps TRBD1, from 6 matching bases. The DNA reads as follows: TGTGCCAGTAGTACGGAAACAGGGCAACAGTACTTC. Its translation is CASSTETGQQYF.